The rows below give T cell receptor beta chains drawn from one sample of a study of memory CD4+ T cells and cytomegalovirus serostatus. Using immunoSEQ multiplex PCR, the repertoire was profiled, and TCRdb retains in-frame clones only, with some absent. The table has 50,000 to 65,000 clones, about 73% seen once; the top ten hold under 0.9%. The sequenced material came from memory CD4+ T cells from blood. The receptors originated from an adult in good health and CMV-seronegative. The CDR3 runs from the conserved cysteine through the conserved F or W. D genes are given only for firm matches. The size field is filled for only some rows; it gives once, few, many or a size class.

- TRBJ2-3 TRBD1 TRBV5-6 TGTGCCAGCAGCACTGGACAGGGAGGACCCTGGGTCACAGATACGCAGTATTTT CASSTGQGGPWVTDTQYF
- TRBJ2-1 TRBD2 TRBV5-1 TGCGCCAGCAGCCGAGCGGGGGGGCAGGATGAGCAGTTCTTC CASSRAGGQDEQFF
- TRBJ1-5 TRBD1 TRBV7-9 TGTGCCAGCACCCACGCCACGGGACAGGGCAATCAGCCCCAGCATTTT CASTHATGQGNQPQHF
medium-sized TRBJ2-7 - TRBV14 TGTGCCAGCACCTTTGGTGGCTCATCCTACGAGCAGTACTTC CASTFGGSSYEQYF
few TRBJ2-1 - TRBV6-6 TGTGCCAGCAGTTACCTCTCGGGACGGGAAAAAAGAGAGCAGTTCTTC CASSYLSGREKREQFF
- TRBJ2-3 TRBD2 TRBV5-1 TGCGCCAGCGAAAGCGGGGGCACAGATACGCAGTATTTT CASESGGTDTQYF
- TRBJ2-1 - TRBV7-6 TGTGCCAGCAGCTTTTACACCAATGAGCAGTTCTTC CASSFYTNEQFF
- TRBJ2-7 - TRBV4-2 TGTGCCAGCAGCCAAGAGGCCCGCTACGAGCAGTACTTC CASSQEARYEQYF
- TRBJ1-5 - TRBV30 TGTGCCTGGAGTGTGGCGGGCGTCAGTCAGCCCCAGCATTTT CAWSVAGVSQPQHF
- TRBJ1-6 - TRBV25-1 TGTGCCAGCAGTTTAAAGGGTTCACCCCTCCACTTT CASSLKGSPLHF
- TRBJ2-7 TRBD1 TRBV7-9 TGTGCCAGCAGCTCGGGACAGGGAAAGGACGAGCAGTACTTC CASSSGQGKDEQYF
- TRBJ1-6 TRBD1 TRBV6-5 TGTGCCAGCAGTCCGACAGGGAGGTGGTCACCCCTCCACTTT CASSPTGRWSPLHF
- TRBJ1-1 - TRBV5-6 TGTGCCAGCAGCTTGTACAGGAACACTGAAGCTTTCTTT CASSLYRNTEAFF
- TRBJ2-2 - TRBV27 TGTGCCAGCAGTTCAACTACCTCGAACACCGGGGAGCTGTTTTTT CASSSTTSNTGELFF
- TRBJ1-5 - TRBV5-8 TGTGCCAGCAGCTTGGCAGGTGATAGCAATCAGCCCCAGCATTTT CASSLAGDSNQPQHF
- TRBJ2-1 - TRBV6-4 TGTGCCAGTAGCAGGGACAACTCCTACAATGAGCAGTTCTTC CASSRDNSYNEQFF
- TRBJ1-2 TRBD1 TRBV5-6 TGTGCCAGCAGCATGGGGACAGTAGACACATCTATGGGCTACACCTTC CASSMGTVDTSMGYTF
once TRBJ1-2 TRBD1 TRBV5-4 TGTGCCAGCAGCTTCGAGAGGGGGCTTAACTATGGCTACACCTTC CASSFERGLNYGYTF
- TRBJ1-4 TRBD1 TRBV28 TGTGCCAGCAGGGCACAGGGGTCTAATGAAAAACTGTTTTTT CASRAQGSNEKLFF
few TRBJ2-7 - TRBV21-1 TGTGCCAGCAGCAAAGGAGAGACAGGGACCACCGCTTTCTACGAGCAGTACTTC CASSKGETGTTAFYEQYF
- TRBJ2-2 - TRBV5-4 TGTGCCAGCAGTCGGGGGGCAGACCAGAACACCGGGGAGCTGTTTTTT CASSRGADQNTGELFF
once TRBJ1-5 - TRBV6-6 TGTGCCAGCAGTTACTCGGGACAGCCCCAGCATTTT CASSYSGQPQHF
- TRBJ1-1 TRBD1 TRBV5-1 TGCGCCAGCAAGGGTAGGGACAGGGGGAACACTGAAGCTTTCTTT CASKGRDRGNTEAFF
- TRBJ1-1 - TRBV5-5 TGTGCCAGCAGCTTGGATGGAGGAAACACTGAAGCTTTCTTT CASSLDGGNTEAFF
- TRBJ2-7 TRBD1 TRBV10-1 TGCGCCAGCAGTGAGTCAAGCTGGGAGGCAGGGGGCCACACCTACGAGCAGTACTTC CASSESSWEAGGHTYEQYF